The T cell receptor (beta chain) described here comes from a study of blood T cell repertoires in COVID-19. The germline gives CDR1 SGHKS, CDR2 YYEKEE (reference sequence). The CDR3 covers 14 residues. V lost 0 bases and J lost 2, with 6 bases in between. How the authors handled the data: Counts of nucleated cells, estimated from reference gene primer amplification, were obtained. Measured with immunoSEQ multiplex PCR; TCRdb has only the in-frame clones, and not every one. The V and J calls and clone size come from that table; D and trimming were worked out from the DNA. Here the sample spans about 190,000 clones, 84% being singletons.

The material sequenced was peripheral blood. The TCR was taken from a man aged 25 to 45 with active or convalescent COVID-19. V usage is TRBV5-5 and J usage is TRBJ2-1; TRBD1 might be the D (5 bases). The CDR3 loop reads CASSLVGPYNEQFF. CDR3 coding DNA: TGTGCCAGCAGCTTGGTGGGGCCCTACAATGAGCAGTTCTTC.